One and the same sample provided the 21 T cell receptor beta chains below, sequenced in a study of T cells in women clearing cervical HPV infection. Method: immunoSEQ multiplex PCR; TCRdb's copy keeps in-frame clones and lacks some. Its listing shows roughly 35,000 clones. Sequencing was performed on blood buffy coat. The source of these receptors is a woman aged 18 to 69 with a cervical HPV16 infection that either progressed to CIN3+ or cleared (not recorded which).

Comment on this clone: The observed sequence ends 3 residues before the CDR3 terminus, with the missing tail filled in from the germline J gene. Other nucleotide sequences in the sample specify the same CDR3. V gene TRBV7-3 combines with J gene TRBJ1-3, with a tentative D call TRBD1 (6 bases). The germline V gene has CDR1 SGHTA and CDR2 FQGTGA. The CDR3 extends over 13 amino acids. The DNA read from the CDR3 is TGTGCCAGCAGCTCCCAACAGGGCGGTACG. It codes for CASSSQQGGT. The full CDR3 protein is CASSSQQGGTIYF.

As for this clone: The read gets to within 3 residues of the CDR3 end, and the germline J gene fills in the rest. This sequence joins TRBV29-1 and TRBJ1-2, with D perhaps TRBD1 (5 bases). The length of the CDR3 is 13 residues. From germline, CDR1 is SQVTM and CDR2 ANQGSEA. V lost 5 bases and J 4 bases, leaving 14 bases between the germline ends. The CDR3 region is CSVLQGPGYGYTF. CDR3 bases read: TGCAGCGTTCTGCAGGGTCCGGGCTATGGC.

The CDR3 region is CSARFQGATDQPQHF. Partial CDR3 DNA: TGCAGTGCTAGGTTTCAGGGGGCTACGGATCAGCCC. The V call is TRBV20-1, the J call TRBJ1-5; 8 bases fit TRBD1. The read comes to an end 3 residues before the CDR3 does, leaving the germline J gene to fill in the end. Trimming removed 3 bases from V and 5 bases from J; junction bases left unmatched: 9. This CDR3 has 15 amino acids. In germline, CDR1 is DFQATT, CDR2 SNEGSKA (reference sequence).

About this clone: The sequence runs out 3 residues before the end of the CDR3; the remainder is reconstructed from the germline J gene. J is TRBJ1-1 and V is TRBV7-3; TRBD1 matches at 10 bases. Germline V gives CDR1 SGHTA, CDR2 FQGTGA. After removal of 5 bases from V and 3 bases from J, the junction contained 3 bases not matched to a gene. CDR3 length equals 14 residues. The CDR3 DNA, read in part, is TGTGCCAGCAGCACCGGGACAGGGGACACTGAA. Its protein product is CASSTGTGDTE. The entire CDR3 protein reads CASSTGTGDTEAFF. Complete variable domain (other parts from reference TRBV7-3 and TRBJ1-1): GAGVSQTPSNKVTEKGKYVELRCDPISGHTALYWYRQSLGQGPEFLIYFQGTGAADDSGLPNDRFFAVRPEGSVSTLKIQRTERGDSAVYLCASSTGTGDTEAFFGQGTRLTVV.

Concerning this clone itself: The read comes to an end 3 residues before the CDR3 does, leaving the germline J gene to fill in the end. The chain employs TRBV2 and TRBJ2-7; the D gene is possibly TRBD1 (5 bases). Trimming took off 4 bases at V and 2 bases at J, with 15 bases between the two ends. Germline assignment: CDR1 SNHLY and CDR2 FYNNEI. This CDR3 comprises 15 residues. CDR3 amino acids: CASSVGNRSPYEQYF. CDR3 DNA, as far as it was read: TGTGCCAGCAGTGTAGGAAACAGGTCCCCCTACGAG.

Points on this clone: Sequencing ends 3 residues short of the CDR3 end; the germline J gene provides the rest. The chain recombines TRBV6-7 with TRBJ1-2, with 9 nucleotides matching TRBD1. TRBV6-7 is sorted into the ORF group, with uncertain function. The length of the CDR3 is 16 residues. The CDR3 here is CASSYSTQGAGNDYTF. The CDR3 bases that were read are TGTGCCAGCAGTTACTCGACACAGGGGGCGGGCAATGAC.

In regard to this clone: The read gets to within 3 residues of the CDR3 end, and the germline J gene fills in the rest. This chain uses TRBV20-1 with TRBJ1-6; 8 positions match TRBD1. Germline CDR1 reads DFQATT; CDR2 reads SNEGSKA (reference sequence). V dropped 6 bases and J dropped 7; count of bases not matched to a gene: 8. The CDR3 spans 14 residues. The covered CDR3 bases are TGCAGTGCCCTCCCGGGACAGGCAAATTCACCC. Protein sequence: CSALPGQANSP. The complete CDR3 sequence is CSALPGQANSPLHF.

Details on this clone: The CDR3 extends 3 residues past the end of the read, so its final part is completed from the germline J gene. This chain connects TRBV4-1 to TRBJ2-3; 9 bases agree with TRBD1. The CDR3 extends over 15 amino acids. The germline CDR1 and CDR2 sequences are MGHRA and YSYEKL. J lost 6 bases, V lost 4 bases, and 8 bases had no gene match. The sequenced part of the CDR3 DNA is TGCGCCAGCAGCCCACACAACAGGGGGCAGGATACG. Protein: CASSPHNRGQDT. The entire CDR3 reads CASSPHNRGQDTQYF.

On this clone itself: The read terminates 3 residues ahead of where the CDR3 ends, so the germline J gene completes it. The genes are TRBV18 and TRBJ2-3; D is perhaps TRBD1 (6 bases). This CDR3 spans 13 amino acids. CDR1 is KGHSH, CDR2 LQKENI, per germline. The CDR3: CASSPHRVGTQYF. CDR3 DNA (partial): TGTGCCAGCTCACCCCACAGGGTGGGGACG.

Regarding this clone: Read sequence stops 3 residues before the CDR3 end, and the germline J gene provides the missing end. The rearrangement uses TRBV20-1 and TRBJ1-6; 9 bases match TRBD1. Trimming at V came to 0 bases and at J to 6 bases, leaving 9 bases not matched to a gene. The CDR3 length is 17 residues. The germline V gene has CDR1 DFQATT and CDR2 SNEGSKA (reference sequence). The CDR3 DNA, read in part, is TGCAGTGCTAGAGATGTAGCTCGGACAGGGGCTAATTCACCC. Protein product: CSARDVARTGANSP. Given in full, the CDR3 is CSARDVARTGANSPLHF.

For this clone: Coverage ceases 3 residues before the CDR3 finishes, and the germline J gene fills in the end. This chain links TRBV28 with TRBJ1-4; D gene unclear. The CDR3 is 15 residues long. Germline assignment: CDR1 MDHEN and CDR2 SYDVKM. With 7 bases removed from V and 6 bases from J, the gap between germline ends came to 18 bases. Partial CDR3 DNA: TGTGCCAGCAATCAGGTTCGGGGTTTTGATGAAAAA. Translating it yields CASNQVRGFDEK. The entire CDR3 protein reads CASNQVRGFDEKLFF.

As regards this clone: Read sequence stops 3 residues before the CDR3 end, and the germline J gene provides the missing end. The chain links TRBV29-1 to TRBJ2-3; 8 bases line up with TRBD2. CDR3 size: 14 residues. V trimming: 4 bases; J trimming: 0 bases; junction bases outside the gene matches: 3. Germline V gene data show CDR1 as SQVTM and CDR2 as ANQGSEA. The CDR3 spells CSVVWTSSTDTQYF. CDR3 bases read: TGCAGCGTTGTCTGGACTAGCAGCACAGATACG.

About this clone itself: The read is 3 residues too short to cover the CDR3 end, so that end is filled in from the germline J gene. The genes are TRBV19 and TRBJ1-2; D uncertain. The germline CDR1 and CDR2 sequences are LNHDA and SQIVND (reference sequence). The CDR3 has 11 residues. The CDR3 sequence: CASSPGGGYTF. CDR3 DNA (partial): TGTGCCAGTAGCCCGGGTGGCGGC. The entire variable domain, with the rest obtained from reference TRBV19 and TRBJ1-2, is as follows: DGGITQSPKYLFRKEGQNVTLSCEQNLNHDAMYWYRQDPGQGLRLIYYSQIVNDFQKGDIAEGYSVSREKKESFPLTVTSAQKNPTAFYLCASSPGGGYTFGSGTRLTVV.

In regard to this clone: Read coverage stops 3 residues before the CDR3 terminus; the germline J gene supplies the remainder. This sequence joins TRBV11-3 and TRBJ2-3, with TRBD2 matching 12 bases. CDR1 is SGHNT and CDR2 is YENEEA in the germline V gene. The CDR3 extends over 14 amino acids. The CDR3: CASSVAGLAGTQYF. The CDR3 DNA, read in part, is TGTGCCAGCAGCGTGGCCGGACTAGCGGGGACG.

A note on this clone: The read halts 3 residues ahead of the CDR3 end, with the missing end drawn from the germline J gene. V usage is TRBV19 and J usage is TRBJ2-7, with TRBD1 matching over 7 bases. The CDR3 runs 13 residues. Germline V gives CDR1 LNHDA, CDR2 SQIVND (reference sequence). Trimming cost V 6 bases and J 4 bases; bases outside gene matches: 6. CDR3 residues: CASSTGVGYEQYF. CDR3 DNA (partial): TGTGCCAGTAGCACAGGGGTAGGATACGAG.

Of note for this clone: With the read ending 3 residues before the CDR3 end, the germline J gene is used to fill in that end. The chain joins TRBV6-1 to TRBJ2-7, with TRBD1 matching over 8 bases. J gave up 5 bases and V 3 bases, and 9 bases lay outside the gene matches. This CDR3 contains 15 residues. The germline gives CDR1 MNHNS, CDR2 SASEGT. CDR3 protein: CASSDRPDRVNEQYF. The covered CDR3 bases are TGTGCCAGCAGTGACCGACCGGACAGGGTCAACGAG.

The CDR3 spells CASSWDRSNSPLHF. Partial CDR3 DNA: TGTGCCAGCAGCTGGGACAGAAGTAATTCACCC. The V gene is TRBV5-4, the J gene TRBJ1-6, with 7 bases lining up with TRBD1. The missing CDR3 end, 3 residues past where the read stops, is filled in from the germline J gene. This CDR3 region has 14 residues. The junction had 3 bases not matched to a gene; V was cut back by 3 bases and J by 6 bases. The V gene's germline CDR1 is SGHNT and CDR2 YYREEE (reference sequence).

Measured by frequency, this clone is medium-sized. The read halts 3 residues ahead of the CDR3 end, with the missing end drawn from the germline J gene. The chain links TRBV7-4 to TRBJ2-7; the D gene is possibly TRBD2 (6 bases). Trimming took 4 bases from V and 5 from J, leaving 15 bases between them. The CDR3 contains 14 residues. The germline V gene encodes CDR1 SGHVT and CDR2 SQSDAQ. The sequenced part of the CDR3 DNA is TGTGCCAGCAGCTCCGGAGGAGGGTCCGACGAG. This encodes CASSSGGGSDE. The entire CDR3 reads CASSSGGGSDEQYF.

The covered CDR3 bases are TGTGCCAGCAGCCCTCGAGGTGTGGTTATCAATGAG. Amino acid sequence: CASSPRGVVINE. The whole CDR3 protein reads CASSPRGVVINEQFF. This rearrangement joins TRBV7-8 to TRBJ2-1; D is unresolved. Coverage ceases 3 residues before the CDR3 finishes, and the germline J gene fills in the end. Trimming removed 5 bases from V and 6 bases from J, with 17 bases in between. CDR1 and CDR2 from the germline V gene are SGHVS and FQNEAQ. The CDR3 has 15 residues.

Details on this clone: The read stops 3 residues short of the end of the CDR3; the missing end is completed from the germline J gene. This chain joins TRBV5-1 and TRBJ2-5; unclear D gene. Germline V gives CDR1 SGHRS, CDR2 YFSETQ. CDR3 length: 15 residues. The V and J ends lost 0 bases and 1 base respectively, with 10 bases between them. CDR3: CASSLVLAGQETQYF. The CDR3 DNA, read in part, is TGCGCCAGCAGCTTGGTACTCGCAGGCCAAGAGACC.

Regarding this clone: The sequence runs out 3 residues before the end of the CDR3; the remainder is reconstructed from the germline J gene. This sequence joins TRBV7-8 and TRBJ1-4, with D possibly being TRBD1 (5 bases). This CDR3 is built from 17 residues. Germline values: CDR1 SGHVS, CDR2 FQNEAQ. The CDR3 bases that were read are TGTGCCAGCAGCTCTGGTTCGGTGAACTCTGGGGCCAACGTA. Amino acids: CASSSGSVNSGANV. The entire CDR3 is CASSSGSVNSGANVLFF.